This TCR beta chain was found in a study of technical replicates of blood from a few donors. The repertoire was sequenced with immunoSEQ multiplex PCR; TCRdb's copy has only in-frame clones and lacks some. The data contain about 59,000 clones, around 95% of them singletons. Trimming took 6 bases from V and 5 from J; bases not matched to a gene: 13. The CDR3 totals 15 residues. Germline-derived CDR1 and CDR2 are MNHNS and SASEGT. Sequencing input: PBMCs. This sequence was found in a human donor in good health. Some clones in this sample may be carry-over from other donors' samples. The chain combines TRBV6-1 with TRBJ2-7; TRBD2 aligns across 7 bases. The CDR3 DNA follows: TGTGCCAGCAGAGCAAAGATAGCGGGCGCCGACGAGCAGTACTTC. Amino acid sequence: CASRAKIAGADEQYF.